The 19 T cell receptor beta chains below come from one sample, sequenced in a study of Graves' ophthalmopathy and Graves' hyperthyroidism. Amplification targeted the TCR beta CDR3 regions, with RNA transcripts as the source material. RT-PCR with HTBI primers came first, then second-round multiplex PCR. TCRdb independently ran MiXCR on the multiplex PCR reads; one entry per CDR3 protein. The sample consists of about 550,000 distinct CDR3 sequences, approximately 37% of them appearing once. Sequencing was performed on peripheral blood or thyroid tissue (not recorded which). Receptors were obtained from an adult man with Graves' hyperthyroidism.

V is TRBV20-1 and J is TRBJ1-1; D gene ambiguous. The CDR3 runs 13 residues. Germline V CDR1 and CDR2: DFQATT, SNEGSKA (reference sequence). V was cut by 1 base and J by 7 bases, with 13 bases left in between. CDR3 amino acids: CSARAVAGGEAFF. DNA for the CDR3: TGCAGTGCTAGAGCTGTAGCGGGAGGTGAAGCTTTCTTT.

This clonotype appeared a few times. This sequence joins TRBV2 and TRBJ1-1; D gene uncertain. Deletions cut 8 bases from V and 1 base from J, with 8 bases between. This CDR3 spans 12 amino acids. Germline V lookup: CDR1 SNHLY, CDR2 FYNNEI. CDR3 in amino acids: CASVSGNTEAFF. The CDR3, as DNA: TGTGCCAGCGTTTCAGGGAACACTGAAGCTTTCTTT.

The V call is TRBV7-6, the J call TRBJ2-7, with a tentative D call TRBD1 (7 bases). V was cut by 1 base and J by 3 bases, with 16 bases left in between. The germline V gene encodes CDR1 SGHVS and CDR2 FNYEAQ. This CDR3 is built from 16 residues. The CDR3 reads CASSLEDSRGDYEQYF. CDR3 sequence (DNA): TGTGCCAGCAGCTTAGAAGACTCCAGGGGGGACTACGAGCAGTACTTC. The full variable domain, its missing parts supplied by reference TRBV7-6 and TRBJ2-7, is GAGVSQSPRYKVTKRGQDVALRCDPISGHVSLYWYRQALGQGPEFLTYFNYEAQQDKSGLPNDRFSAERPEGSISTLTIQRTEQRDSAMYRCASSLEDSRGDYEQYFGPGTRLTVT.

A few counts support this clonotype. The chain combines TRBV7-9 with TRBJ2-3; D unclear. With 5 bases removed from V and 5 bases from J, the gap between germline ends came to 5 bases. The length of the CDR3 is 11 residues. The V gene's germline CDR1 is SEHNR and CDR2 FQNEAQ (reference sequence). CDR3 DNA sequence: TGTGCCAGCAGCAAAGAAGATACGCAGTATTTT. This sequence encodes CASSKEDTQYF.

This rearrangement joins TRBV7-2 to TRBJ2-5, with 10 positions matching TRBD2. Trimming at V came to 2 bases and at J to 11 bases, leaving 11 bases not matched to a gene. Germline lookup yields CDR1 SGHTA and CDR2 FQGNSA. The CDR3 is 15 amino acids. The CDR3 region is CASSLTSGVADTQYF. As DNA, the CDR3 is TGTGCCAGCAGCTTAACTAGCGGGGTGGCAGATACGCAGTACTTC. Full variable domain (rest looked up from reference TRBV7-2 and TRBJ2-5): GAGVSQSPSNKVTEKGKDVELRCDPISGHTALYWYRQSLGQGLEFLIYFQGNSAPDKSGLPSDRFSAERTGGSVSTLTIQRTQQEDSAVYLCASSLTSGVADTQYFGPGTRLLVL.

This clonotype was seen a few times. The CDR3 here is CASSATADRGGQPQHF. CDR3 nucleotides: TGTGCCAGCAGCGCCACCGCGGACAGGGGAGGGCAGCCCCAGCATTTT. This sequence joins TRBV9 and TRBJ1-5; 9 positions match TRBD1. V was clipped by 3 bases and J by 7 bases; unmatched bases: 11. Germline CDR1 and CDR2: SGDLS and YYNGEE. This CDR3 is 16 amino acids long.

Ten or more counts support this clonotype. The gene calls are TRBV7-9 and TRBJ1-5; 8 nucleotides align to TRBD1. Germline CDR1 is SEHNR and CDR2 is FQNEAQ (reference sequence). Germline trimming cut 5 bases from V and 7 bases from J; bases unmatched to any gene: 13. The length of the CDR3 is 16 residues. The CDR3 DNA sequence: TGTGCCAGCAGCCACTCAAACCAGGGGGCAGGGCAGCCCCAGCATTTT. It encodes CASSHSNQGAGQPQHF.

The chain couples TRBV28 to TRBJ2-7; D uncertain. Trimming took off 4 bases at V and 3 bases at J, with 10 bases between the two ends. The CDR3 covers 13 residues. The V gene's germline CDR1 is MDHEN and CDR2 SYDVKM. The CDR3 nucleotides are TGTGCCAGCAGTTCCCTCTTGGGCTACGAGCAGTACTTC. It encodes CASSSLLGYEQYF. Complete variable domain (other parts from reference TRBV28 and TRBJ2-7): DVKVTQSSRYLVKRTGEKVFLECVQDMDHENMFWYRQDPGLGLRLIYFSYDVKMKEKGDIPEGYSVSREKKERFSLILESASTNQTSMYLCASSSLLGYEQYFGPGTRLTVT.

The sample holds a few counts of this clonotype. V gene TRBV2 combines with J gene TRBJ1-4; D gene uncertain. CDR3 size: 14 residues. V was shortened by 7 bases and J by 4 bases, with 13 bases between the two germline ends. Germline V lookup: CDR1 SNHLY, CDR2 FYNNEI. The CDR3 is CASTPPGSNEKLFF. The CDR3 DNA follows: TGTGCCAGCACCCCGCCGGGGAGTAATGAAAAACTGTTTTTT.

J is TRBJ2-1 and V is TRBV29-1; D uncertain. The CDR3 loop spans 12 amino acids. The germline V gene has CDR1 SQVTM and CDR2 ANQGSEA. V was trimmed by 0 bases and J by 7 bases, leaving 7 bases between them. CDR3 nucleotides: TGCAGCGTTGAAGATCTTTCGAATGAGCAGTTCTTC. Protein sequence: CSVEDLSNEQFF.

The chain couples TRBV12-3 or TRBV12-4 to TRBJ1-2, with no clear D. The CDR3 is 12 amino acids. The V end was cut by 5 bases, the J end by 8 bases, with 12 bases between. In nucleotides, the CDR3 is TGTGCCAGCAGTCCTTACTCCGGCGGCTACACCTTC. Protein: CASSPYSGGYTF.

Details on this clonotype: A read error may account for a junction end that differs from germline. V is TRBV28 and J is TRBJ1-1, with 8 positions matching TRBD1. CDR1 and CDR2 (germline): MDHEN, SYDVKM. This CDR3 spans 16 amino acids. The CDR3 reads CANSPTSGTGNTEAFF. In DNA, the CDR3 is TGTGCCAACAGTCCGACCTCCGGGACAGGGAACACTGAAGCTTTCTTT.

The chain employs TRBV5-4 and TRBJ1-4; no clear D gene. The CDR3 is 12 amino acids. The germline V and J ends were trimmed by 0 bases and 11 bases, with 8 bases remaining between them. Germline CDR1 reads SGHNT; CDR2 reads YYREEE (reference sequence). CDR3 protein: CASSLAGGKLFF. CDR3 sequence (DNA): TGTGCCAGCAGCTTGGCAGGAGGGAAACTGTTTTTT. Based on the CDR3 plus reference TRBV5-4 and TRBJ1-4, the full variable domain is ETGVTQSPTHLIKTRGQQVTLRCSSQSGHNTVSWYQQALGQGPQFIFQYYREEENGRGNFPPRFSGLQFPNYSSELNVNALELDDSALYLCASSLAGGKLFFGSGTQLSVL.

Turning to this clonotype: A much larger clone is a single base away; this may be a read error. This chain connects TRBV5-1 to TRBJ2-5; D might be TRBD1 (6 bases). The CDR3 runs to 14 residues. Germline assignment: CDR1 SGHRS and CDR2 YFSETQ. The CDR3 here is CASSLAQGWKTQHF. CDR3 sequence (DNA): TGCGCCAGCAGCTTGGCCCAGGGGTGGAAGACCCAGCACTTC.

V usage is TRBV2 and J usage is TRBJ2-7; weak D call: TRBD1 (6 bases). Germline V CDR1 and CDR2: SNHLY, FYNNEI. CDR3 length equals 14 residues. V lost 5 bases and J 9 bases, leaving 20 bases between the germline ends. The CDR3 DNA reads TGTGCCAGCAGTTACTCGATCAGGGGCGACGGGCAGTACTTC. The encoded protein is CASSYSIRGDGQYF.

This clonotype was seen at least ten times. The genes are TRBV20-1 and TRBJ2-5, with 12 bases identical to TRBD2. The CDR3 is made up of 15 amino acids. With 6 bases clipped from V and 1 base from J, the junction kept 6 bases outside the gene matches. CDR1 is DFQATT and CDR2 is SNEGSKA in the germline V gene (reference sequence). The CDR3 here is CSAELTSGGQETQYF. The CDR3 nucleotides read TGCAGTGCGGAACTGACTAGCGGGGGCCAAGAGACCCAGTACTTC.

This clonotype appeared a few times. The rearrangement joins TRBV20-1 to TRBJ1-5, with 10 bases matching TRBD1. This CDR3 contains 16 residues. Looked up from germline, CDR1 is DFQATT and CDR2 is SNEGSKA (reference sequence). J gave up 8 bases and V 5 bases, and 15 bases lay outside the gene matches. The chain's CDR3 is CSAQALGTGVSEPQHF. The DNA for the CDR3 is TGCAGTGCTCAAGCCTTGGGGACAGGGGTTTCTGAGCCCCAGCATTTT.

V gene TRBV11-2 combines with J gene TRBJ2-7; no clear D. The last part of the DNA fits TRBJ2-1 better; the J call may be wrong. The CDR3 sequence is 14 residues long. CDR1 and CDR2 from the germline V gene are SGHAT and FQNNGV. CDR3 bases: TGTGCCAGCAGCTTAGGCCCTGCGGTCAATGAGCAGTTCTTC. Protein: CASSLGPAVNEQFF.

This clonotype has a handful of counts. The chain couples TRBV2 to TRBJ1-2, with no clear D. The germline V and J ends were trimmed by 7 bases and 5 bases, with 17 bases remaining between them. This CDR3 is 14 amino acids long. Germline V CDR1 and CDR2: SNHLY, FYNNEI. The chain's CDR3 is CASMERALKYGYTF. CDR3 sequence (DNA): TGTGCCAGCATGGAAAGGGCATTAAAGTATGGCTACACCTTC.